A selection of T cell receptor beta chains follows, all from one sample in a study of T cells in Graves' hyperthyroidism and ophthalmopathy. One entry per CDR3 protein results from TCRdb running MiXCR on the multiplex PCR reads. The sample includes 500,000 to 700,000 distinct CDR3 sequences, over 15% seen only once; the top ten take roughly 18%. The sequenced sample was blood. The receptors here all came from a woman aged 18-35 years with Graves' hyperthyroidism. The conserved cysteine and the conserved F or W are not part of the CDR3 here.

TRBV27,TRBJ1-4,ASSLRDNNEKLF
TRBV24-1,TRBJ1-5,ATSRRGTQPQH
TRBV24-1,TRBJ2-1,ATSDPQGSIYNEQF
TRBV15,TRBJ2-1,ATSRELTMSSYNEQF
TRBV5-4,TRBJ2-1,ASSWTGRAPYNEQF
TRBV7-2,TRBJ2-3,ASSLASSTQY
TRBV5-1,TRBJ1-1,ANSGDPKTGAF
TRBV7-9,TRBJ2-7,ASSLQSYEQY
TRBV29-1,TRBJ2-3,SVEPRQGPDTQY
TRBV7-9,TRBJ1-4,ASSSGLGEKLF
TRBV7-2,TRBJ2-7,ASSSRPGQTYEQY
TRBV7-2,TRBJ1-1,ASSSRLLTEAF
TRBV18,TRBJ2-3,ASSYMSGTDTQY
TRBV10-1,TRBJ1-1,ASSEDRGTEAF
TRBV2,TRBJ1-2,ASSKEGGHGGYT
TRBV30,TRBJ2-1,AWMGLHEQF
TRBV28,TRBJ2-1,ASSGPGTSGNNEQF
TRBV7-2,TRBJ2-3,ASSPRGTGADTQY
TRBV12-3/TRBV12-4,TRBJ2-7,ASSFGLVTYEQY
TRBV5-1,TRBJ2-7,ASSSGTATYYEQY
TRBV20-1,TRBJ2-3,SARDDGLAASTDTQY
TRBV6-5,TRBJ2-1,ASSYVAGGSNEQF
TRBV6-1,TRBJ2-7,ASSPQDTIVGEQY
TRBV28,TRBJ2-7,ATGRQGAREQY
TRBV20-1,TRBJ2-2,SARSPLAGSNTGELL
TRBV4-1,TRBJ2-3,ASNPRASGRAVTDTQY
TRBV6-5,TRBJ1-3,ASSYSSGAGNTIY
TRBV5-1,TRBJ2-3,ASSLSQRERVIDTQY
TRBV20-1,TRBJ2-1,SAVARDRFYNEQF
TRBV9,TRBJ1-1,ASSVEEGSTEAF
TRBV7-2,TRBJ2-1,ASSRTSGGGGEQF
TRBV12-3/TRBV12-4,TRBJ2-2,ASSASRSLNTGELF
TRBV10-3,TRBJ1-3,ATLRDRAGNTIY
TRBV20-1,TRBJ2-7,SATPGVGYEQY
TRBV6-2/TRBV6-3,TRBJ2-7,ASTTQGTTYEQY
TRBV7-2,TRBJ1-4,ASSPLTGQYEKLF
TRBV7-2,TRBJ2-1,ASGPRDLTYNEQF
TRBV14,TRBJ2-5,ASSRGTYQETQY
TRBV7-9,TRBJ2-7,ASSPKSGYEQY
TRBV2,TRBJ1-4,ASRQGTGGWILNEKLF
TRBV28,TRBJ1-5,ASRVLGVNQPQH
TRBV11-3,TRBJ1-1,ASSSFTGPNTEAF
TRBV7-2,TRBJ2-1,ASTPGTAYNEQF
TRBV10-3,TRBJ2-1,AISESPGQGKQF
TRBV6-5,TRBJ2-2,ASSSLGSVMLSGELF
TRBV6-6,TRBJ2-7,ASSYALAGGEQY
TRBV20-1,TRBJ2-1,SARQMANEQF
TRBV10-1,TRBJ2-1,ASSRGAGNYEQF
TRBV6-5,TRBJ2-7,ASSYTSGGLYEQY
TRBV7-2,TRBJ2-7,ASSTSLAGYEQY
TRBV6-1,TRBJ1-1,ASSPFVGDTEAF
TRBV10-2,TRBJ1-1,ASSADRYGTEAF
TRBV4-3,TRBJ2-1,ASSQDSNPPYNEQF
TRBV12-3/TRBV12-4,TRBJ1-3,ASSPLGSPGNTIY